This TCR beta chain was captured in a study of blood T cell repertoires in COVID-19. Study in general: Acute and convalescent COVID-19 specimens originated in the United States, Italy and Spain. The cDNA or gDNA used as material had been derived from T cells, B-cell-depleted T cells, or PBMCs.

V was clipped by 4 bases and J by 6 bases, with 13 bases between them. Per the germline V gene, CDR1 is SGDLS and CDR2 is YYNGEE. This CDR3 region has 14 residues. In the original processing: Amplification of reference gene primers provided the estimated nucleated cell counts. Data came from immunoSEQ multiplex PCR; TCRdb stores just in-frame clones and leaves some out. That table furnishes V, J and clone size, whereas the DNA furnished D and trimming. Of about 240,000 clones in the sample, roughly 80% are singletons; the top ten hold roughly 12%. V is TRBV9 and J is TRBJ2-2; D remains unclear. The sample comprised peripheral blood. This sequence was found in a woman aged 60-75 years with active or convalescent COVID-19. The CDR3 here is CASSPFGVSGELFF. CDR3 bases: TGTGCCAGCAGCCCCTTTGGAGTGTCCGGGGAGCTGTTTTTT. Looking up the rest from reference TRBV9 and TRBJ2-2 gives the full variable domain: DSGVTQTPKHLITATGQRVTLRCSPRSGDLSVYWYQQSLDQGLQFLIQYYNGEERAKGNILERFSAQQFPDLHSELNLSSLELGDSALYFCASSPFGVSGELFFGEGSRLTVL.